This entry lists 12 T cell receptor beta chains sequenced from one sample in a study of T cells after posttransplantation cyclophosphamide. Data came from immunoSEQ multiplex PCR; TCRdb stores just in-frame clones and leaves some out. In the table there are about 10,000 clones, 70% to 90% of which are singletons. Methotrexate plus calcineurin inhibitor accompanied controls' myeloablative marrow transplants; sampling was 1 year later. The sample consisted of PBMCs, taken after an allogeneic stem cell transplant with a calcineurin inhibitor and methotrexate. These receptors were obtained from a male patient aged 25-45 years who received an allogeneic stem cell transplant from an unrelated donor, was CMV-positive, and had no GVHD. Some T cells could come from the graft donor.

V and J are TRBV7-2 and TRBJ2-1, with D possibly TRBD1 on 5 matching bases. V was shortened by 5 bases and J by 10 bases, with 30 bases between the two germline ends. CDR1 and CDR2 (germline): SGHTA, FQGNSA. This CDR3 spans 18 amino acids. CDR3 residues: CASSLVPTMNVRGREQFF. CDR3 in DNA: TGTGCCAGCAGCCTTGTTCCCACTATGAACGTTAGGGGCCGGGAGCAGTTCTTC.

The J gene is TRBJ1-1, the V gene TRBV30; perhaps TRBD1 as D (5 bases). The V and J ends lost 0 bases and 10 bases respectively, with 18 bases between them. The CDR3 runs 14 residues. CDR1 and CDR2 (germline): GTSNPN, SVGIG (reference sequence). The CDR3 sequence is CAWSVVGALPAAFF. In DNA form, the CDR3 reads TGTGCCTGGAGTGTAGTAGGGGCATTGCCGGCAGCTTTCTTT.

The CDR3 sequence: CASSQVRDYANEQFF. CDR3 DNA: TGTGCCAGCAGCCAGGTCCGGGACTATGCCAATGAGCAGTTCTTC. The chain links TRBV4-2 to TRBJ2-1; 7 bases are a match to TRBD2. Trimming at V came to 3 bases and at J to 6 bases, leaving 8 bases not matched to a gene. CDR3 size: 15 residues. Germline V lookup: CDR1 LGHNA, CDR2 YNFKEQ.

This clone was seen a few times. The chain joins TRBV11-3 to TRBJ1-5; D remains ambiguous. V was trimmed by 1 base and J by 1 base, leaving 11 bases between them. The CDR3 length is 16 residues. Germline lookup yields CDR1 SGHNT and CDR2 YENEEA. The CDR3 region has the DNA TGTGCCAGCAGCTTAGGATATAGAGCGAGCAATCAGCCCCAGCATTTT. Translated, it gives CASSLGYRASNQPQHF.

The chain is built from TRBV10-3 and TRBJ2-2; a possible D gene is TRBD2 (7 bases). The CDR3 contains 17 residues. Germline lookup yields CDR1 ENHRY and CDR2 SYGVKD. Trimming took off 7 bases at V and 0 bases at J, with 18 bases between the two ends. The CDR3 nucleotides read TGTGCCATCAAACAGGGATTCGGGAGGACGAACACCGGGGAGCTGTTTTTT. As protein: CAIKQGFGRTNTGELFF.

The rearrangement links TRBV11-2 to TRBJ2-3; D perhaps matches TRBD1 (5 bases). V shed 5 bases and J shed 1 base, with 7 bases lying between them. The CDR3 spans 13 residues. CDR1 SGHAT and CDR2 FQNNGV come from the germline V gene. This CDR3 reads CASSKQGTDTQYF. As DNA, the CDR3 is TGTGCCAGCAGCAAACAGGGCACAGATACGCAGTATTTT.

The chain has TRBV5-4 and TRBJ2-5, with D possibly being TRBD2 (5 bases). V was shortened by 1 base and J by 4 bases, with 8 bases between the two germline ends. Germline CDR1 SGHNT, CDR2 YYREEE (reference sequence). This CDR3 is 13 amino acids long. CDR3 coding DNA: TGTGCCAGCAGCTTGCAGGACTCAGAGACCCAGTACTTC. This codes for CASSLQDSETQYF.

This clone was found once. The rearrangement uses TRBV2 and TRBJ2-1; 9 bases map to TRBD2. The junction had 6 bases not matched to a gene; V was cut back by 9 bases and J by 6 bases. The CDR3 contains 13 residues. Germline V lookup: CDR1 SNHLY, CDR2 FYNNEI. In nucleotides, the CDR3 is TGTGCCAGAAGGGGGACTAGCAGCAATGAGCAGTTCTTC. Protein sequence: CARRGTSSNEQFF.

This clone appeared a single time. V and J are TRBV18 and TRBJ2-5, with TRBD1 matching over 8 bases. The CDR3 covers 15 residues. Trimming at V came to 6 bases and at J to 2 bases, leaving 8 bases not matched to a gene. CDR1 is KGHSH and CDR2 is LQKENI in the germline V gene. As DNA, the CDR3 is TGTGCCAGCTCTCCATCGGACAGGGCGCAAGAGACCCAGTACTTC. This sequence encodes CASSPSDRAQETQYF. Together with reference TRBV18 and TRBJ2-5, the CDR3 gives the full variable domain: NAGVMQNPRHLVRRRGQEARLRCSPMKGHSHVYWYRQLPEEGLKFMVYLQKENIIDESGMPKERFSAEFPKEGPSILRIQQVVRGDSAAYFCASSPSDRAQETQYFGPGTRLLVL.

This chain joins TRBV9 and TRBJ2-7; TRBD2 matches 12 bases. The germline V gene has CDR1 SGDLS and CDR2 YYNGEE. The CDR3 is made up of 19 amino acids. J gave up 5 bases and V 3 bases, and 18 bases lay outside the gene matches. The CDR3 DNA sequence: TGTGCCAGCAGCGCTCCATTGTGGACTAGCGGGAAAGGCCCAGACGAGCAGTACTTC. Translation gives CASSAPLWTSGKGPDEQYF.

The chain joins TRBV6-1 to TRBJ2-7; no definite D call. The CDR3 has 14 amino acids. The V gene's germline CDR1 is MNHNS and CDR2 SASEGT. Between the trimmed V and J ends, which lost 2 bases and 3 bases, there was a span of 11 bases. The CDR3 loop reads CASSETVQLYEQYF. The CDR3 DNA is TGTGCCAGCAGTGAAACAGTGCAACTCTACGAGCAGTACTTC.

The genes are TRBV6-6 and TRBJ2-7; TRBD1 agrees at 8 bases. Trimming at V came to 6 bases and at J to 4 bases, leaving 8 bases not matched to a gene. This CDR3 is 14 amino acids long. Germline assignment: CDR1 MNHNY and CDR2 SVGAGI (reference sequence). The DNA for the CDR3 is TGTGCCAGCAGACGGACAGGGAGATTATACGAGCAGTACTTC. This codes for CASRRTGRLYEQYF.